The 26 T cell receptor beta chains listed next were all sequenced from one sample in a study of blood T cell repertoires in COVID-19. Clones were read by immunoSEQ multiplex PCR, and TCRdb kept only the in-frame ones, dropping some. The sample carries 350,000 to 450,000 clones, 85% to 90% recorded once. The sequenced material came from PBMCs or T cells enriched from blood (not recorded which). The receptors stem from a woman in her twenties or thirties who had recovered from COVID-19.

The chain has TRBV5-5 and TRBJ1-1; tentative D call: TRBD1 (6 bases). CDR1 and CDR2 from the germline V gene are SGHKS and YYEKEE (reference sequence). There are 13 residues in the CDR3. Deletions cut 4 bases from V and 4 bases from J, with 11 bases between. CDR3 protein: CASSPEGGTEAFF. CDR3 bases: TGTGCCAGCAGCCCAGAAGGGGGCACTGAAGCTTTCTTT.

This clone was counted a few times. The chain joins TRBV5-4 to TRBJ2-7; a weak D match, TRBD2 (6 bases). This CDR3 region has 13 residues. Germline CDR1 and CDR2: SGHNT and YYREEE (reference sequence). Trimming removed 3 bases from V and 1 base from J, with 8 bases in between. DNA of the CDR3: TGTGCCAGCAGCTCCGGGGGTTCCTACGAGCAGTACTTC. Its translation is CASSSGGSYEQYF.

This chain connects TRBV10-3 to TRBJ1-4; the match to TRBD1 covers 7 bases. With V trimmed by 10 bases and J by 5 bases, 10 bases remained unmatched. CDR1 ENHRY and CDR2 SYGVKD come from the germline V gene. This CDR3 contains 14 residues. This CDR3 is CATGGDSENEKLFF. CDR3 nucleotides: TGTGCCACGGGAGGGGACAGCGAAAATGAAAAACTGTTTTTT.

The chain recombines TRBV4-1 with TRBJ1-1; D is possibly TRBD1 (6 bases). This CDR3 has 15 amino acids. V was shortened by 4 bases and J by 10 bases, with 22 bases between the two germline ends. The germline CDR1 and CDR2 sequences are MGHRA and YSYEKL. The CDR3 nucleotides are TGCGCCAGCAGCCCGGTTGGTAGGGTTTTACAGGGAGCTTTCTTT. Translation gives CASSPVGRVLQGAFF.

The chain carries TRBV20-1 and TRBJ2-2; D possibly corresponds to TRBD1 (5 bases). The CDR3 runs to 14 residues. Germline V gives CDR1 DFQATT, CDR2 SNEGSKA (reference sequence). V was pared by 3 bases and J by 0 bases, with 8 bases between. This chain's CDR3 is CSASRGTNTGELFF. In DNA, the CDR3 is TGCAGTGCTAGTAGGGGCACGAACACCGGGGAGCTGTTTTTT.

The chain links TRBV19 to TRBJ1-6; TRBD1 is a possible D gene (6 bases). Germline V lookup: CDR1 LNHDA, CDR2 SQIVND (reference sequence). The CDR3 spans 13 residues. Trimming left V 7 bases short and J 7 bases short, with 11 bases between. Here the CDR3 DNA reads TGTGCCAGTACTCCAGGACAGAATTCACCCCTCCACTTT. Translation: CASTPGQNSPLHF.

The CDR3 loop is CSVGGLAGVDEQYF. The CDR3 DNA sequence: TGCAGCGTTGGTGGACTAGCGGGAGTTGACGAGCAGTACTTC. This chain links TRBV29-1 with TRBJ2-7, with 13 bases identical to TRBD2. The germline V gene encodes CDR1 SQVTM and CDR2 ANQGSEA. The length of the CDR3 is 14 residues. The junction had 5 bases not matched to a gene; V was cut back by 4 bases and J by 5 bases.

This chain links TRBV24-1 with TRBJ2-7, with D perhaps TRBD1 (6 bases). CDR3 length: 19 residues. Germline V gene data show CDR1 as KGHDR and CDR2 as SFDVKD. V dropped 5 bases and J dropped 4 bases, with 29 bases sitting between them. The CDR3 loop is CATSAGLTKGVIHGYEQYF. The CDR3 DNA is TGTGCCACCAGTGCGGGGTTGACCAAGGGGGTCATTCATGGTTACGAGCAGTACTTC.

The CDR3 nucleotides read TGTGCCAGCAGCGTAGGAGGGGGTGGTCAGCCCCAGCATTTT. Translated: CASSVGGGGQPQHF. The J gene is TRBJ1-5, the V gene TRBV9; TRBD1 might be the D (6 bases). This CDR3 is 14 amino acids long. V was clipped by 0 bases and J by 6 bases, with 10 bases between them. Germline CDR1 reads SGDLS; CDR2 reads YYNGEE.

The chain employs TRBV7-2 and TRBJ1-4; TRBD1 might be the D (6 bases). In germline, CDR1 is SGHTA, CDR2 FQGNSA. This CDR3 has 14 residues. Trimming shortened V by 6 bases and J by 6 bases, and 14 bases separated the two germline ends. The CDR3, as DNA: TGTGCCAGCAGTGGGGACATCGGGGATGAAAAACTGTTTTTT. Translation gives CASSGDIGDEKLFF.

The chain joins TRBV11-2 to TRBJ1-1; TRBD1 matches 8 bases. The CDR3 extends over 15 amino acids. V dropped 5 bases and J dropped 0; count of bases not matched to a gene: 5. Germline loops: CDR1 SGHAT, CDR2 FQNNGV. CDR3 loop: CASSPKDRVNTEAFF. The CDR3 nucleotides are TGTGCCAGCAGCCCAAAGGACAGGGTGAACACTGAAGCTTTCTTT.

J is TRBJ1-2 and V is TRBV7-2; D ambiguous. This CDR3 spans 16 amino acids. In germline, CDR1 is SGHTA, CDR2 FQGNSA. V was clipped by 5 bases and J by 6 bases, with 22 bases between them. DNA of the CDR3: TGTGCCAGCAGCCCCACGGGAAGGATGGGAAAAAATGGCTACACCTTC. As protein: CASSPTGRMGKNGYTF. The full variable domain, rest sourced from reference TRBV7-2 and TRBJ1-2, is GAGVSQSPSNKVTEKGKDVELRCDPISGHTALYWYRQSLGQGLEFLIYFQGNSAPDKSGLPSDRFSAERTGGSVSTLTIQRTQQEDSAVYLCASSPTGRMGKNGYTFGSGTRLTVV.

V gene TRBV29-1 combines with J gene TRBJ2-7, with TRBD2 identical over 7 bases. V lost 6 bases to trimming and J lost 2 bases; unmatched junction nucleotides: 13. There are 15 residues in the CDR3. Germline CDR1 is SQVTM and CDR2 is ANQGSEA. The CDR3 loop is CSVEAARAGAYEQYF. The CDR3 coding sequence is TGCAGCGTCGAGGCTGCAAGGGCGGGAGCCTACGAGCAGTACTTC.

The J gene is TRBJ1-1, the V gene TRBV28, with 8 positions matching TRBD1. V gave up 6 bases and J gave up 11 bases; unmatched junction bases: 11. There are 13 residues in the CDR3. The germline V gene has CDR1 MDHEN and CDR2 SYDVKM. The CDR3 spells CASRRTGSKVAFF. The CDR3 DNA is TGTGCCAGCAGACGGACAGGGAGCAAGGTGGCTTTCTTT.

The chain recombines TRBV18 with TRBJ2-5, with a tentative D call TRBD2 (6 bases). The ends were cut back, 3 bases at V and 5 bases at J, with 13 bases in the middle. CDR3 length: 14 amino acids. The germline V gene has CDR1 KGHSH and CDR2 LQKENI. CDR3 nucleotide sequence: TGTGCCAGCTCACCGGAGGGCCTGGGGGAGACCCAGTACTTC. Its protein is CASSPEGLGETQYF.

CDR3 DNA: TGCGCCAGCAGTACGATAGCGGGAGGGACCTACGAGCAGTACTTC. It yields the protein CASSTIAGGTYEQYF. The J gene is TRBJ2-7, the V gene TRBV10-2, with 11 positions matching TRBD2. The V segment lost 5 bases and the J segment 2 bases; nucleotides outside the gene matches: 5. Germline V gives CDR1 WSHSY, CDR2 SAAADI. The CDR3 consists of 15 residues.

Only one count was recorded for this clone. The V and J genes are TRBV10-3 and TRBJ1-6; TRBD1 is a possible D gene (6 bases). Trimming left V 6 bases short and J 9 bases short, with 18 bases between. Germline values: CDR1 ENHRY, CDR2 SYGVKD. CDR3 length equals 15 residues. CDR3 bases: TGTGCCATCAGCAACCGAGCAGGGGACGCTTCACCCCTCCACTTT. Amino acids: CAISNRAGDASPLHF.

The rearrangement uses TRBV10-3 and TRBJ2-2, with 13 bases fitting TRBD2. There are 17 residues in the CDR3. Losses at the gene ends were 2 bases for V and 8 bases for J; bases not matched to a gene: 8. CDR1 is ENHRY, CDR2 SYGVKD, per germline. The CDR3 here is CAISERRGLAGSGELFF. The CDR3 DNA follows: TGTGCCATCAGTGAGCGTAGGGGACTAGCGGGATCGGGGGAGCTGTTTTTT.

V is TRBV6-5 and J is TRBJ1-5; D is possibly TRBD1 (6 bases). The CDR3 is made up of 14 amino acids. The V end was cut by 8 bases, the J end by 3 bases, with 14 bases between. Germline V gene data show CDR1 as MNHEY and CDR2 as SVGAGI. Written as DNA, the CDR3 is TGTGCCAGCGGCCTTACAGGGCCCAATCAGCCCCAGCATTTT. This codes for CASGLTGPNQPQHF.

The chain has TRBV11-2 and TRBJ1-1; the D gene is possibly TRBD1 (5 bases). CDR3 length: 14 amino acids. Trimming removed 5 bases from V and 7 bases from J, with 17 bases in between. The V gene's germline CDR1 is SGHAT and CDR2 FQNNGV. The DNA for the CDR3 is TGTGCCAGCAGCCTACAGCCCAGGGCAGGTGAAGCTTTCTTT. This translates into CASSLQPRAGEAFF.

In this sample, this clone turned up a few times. For the CDR3, the DNA is TGCAGCGTTGGGCAGGGAGGAGCGGACACTGAAGCTTTCTTT. It codes for CSVGQGGADTEAFF. The V call is TRBV29-1, the J call TRBJ1-1; a weak D match, TRBD1 (5 bases). Germline V gene sequence: CDR1 SQVTM, CDR2 ANQGSEA. This CDR3 is 14 amino acids long. Trimming shortened V by 4 bases and J by 3 bases, and 15 bases separated the two germline ends.

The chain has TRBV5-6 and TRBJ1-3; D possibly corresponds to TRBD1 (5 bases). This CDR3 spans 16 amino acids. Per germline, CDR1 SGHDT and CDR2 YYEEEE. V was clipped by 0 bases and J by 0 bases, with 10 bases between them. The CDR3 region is CASSLAGRGSGNTIYF. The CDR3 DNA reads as TGTGCCAGCAGCTTGGCTGGGAGGGGCTCTGGAAACACCATATATTTT.

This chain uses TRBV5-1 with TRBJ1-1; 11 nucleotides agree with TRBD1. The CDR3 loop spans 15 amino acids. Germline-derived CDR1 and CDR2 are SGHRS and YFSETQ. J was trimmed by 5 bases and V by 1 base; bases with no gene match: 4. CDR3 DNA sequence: TGCGCCAGCAGCTTGTCGGGGACAGGGGGGACTGAAGCTTTCTTT. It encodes CASSLSGTGGTEAFF. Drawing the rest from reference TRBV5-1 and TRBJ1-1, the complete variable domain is KAGVTQTPRYLIKTRGQQVTLSCSPISGHRSVSWYQQTPGQGLQFLFEYFSETQRNKGNFPGRFSGRQFSNSRSEMNVSTLELGDSALYLCASSLSGTGGTEAFFGQGTRLTVV.

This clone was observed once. The CDR3 region has the DNA TGTGCCAGCAGCCAGGGGACTAGTGGAGAGACCCAGTACTTC. Encoded protein: CASSQGTSGETQYF. The V and J genes are TRBV3-1 (or the pseudogene TRBV3-2) and TRBJ2-5; 8 bases align to TRBD2. V lost 3 bases to trimming and J lost 4 bases; unmatched junction nucleotides: 4. This CDR3 has 14 amino acids. CDR1 is LGHDT, CDR2 YNNKEL, per germline (reference sequence).

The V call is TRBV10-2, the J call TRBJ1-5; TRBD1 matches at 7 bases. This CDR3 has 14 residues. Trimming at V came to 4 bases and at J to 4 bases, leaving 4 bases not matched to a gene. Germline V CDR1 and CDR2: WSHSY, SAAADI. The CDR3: CASSGTGTNQPQHF. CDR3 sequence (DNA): TGCGCCAGCAGTGGGACAGGAACAAATCAGCCCCAGCATTTT.

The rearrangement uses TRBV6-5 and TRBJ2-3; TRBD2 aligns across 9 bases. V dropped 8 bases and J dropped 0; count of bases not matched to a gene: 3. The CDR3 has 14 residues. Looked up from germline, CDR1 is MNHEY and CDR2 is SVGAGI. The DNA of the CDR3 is TGTGCCAGCGCGGGACTAGCAAGCACAGATACGCAGTATTTT. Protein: CASAGLASTDTQYF.